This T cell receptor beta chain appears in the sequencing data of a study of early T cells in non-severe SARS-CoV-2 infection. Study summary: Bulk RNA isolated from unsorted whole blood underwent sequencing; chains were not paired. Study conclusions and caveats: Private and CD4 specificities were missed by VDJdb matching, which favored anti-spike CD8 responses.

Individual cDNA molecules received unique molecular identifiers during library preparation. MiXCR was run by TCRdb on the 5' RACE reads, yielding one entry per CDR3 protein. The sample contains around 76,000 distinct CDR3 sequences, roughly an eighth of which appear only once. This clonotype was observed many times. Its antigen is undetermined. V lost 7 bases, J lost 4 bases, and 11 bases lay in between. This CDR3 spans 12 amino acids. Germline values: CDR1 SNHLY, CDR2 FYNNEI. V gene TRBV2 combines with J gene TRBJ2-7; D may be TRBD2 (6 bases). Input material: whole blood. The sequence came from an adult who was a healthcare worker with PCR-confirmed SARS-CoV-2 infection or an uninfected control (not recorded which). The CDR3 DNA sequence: TGTGCCAGCAAGGCGGGACCTTACGAGCAGTACTTC. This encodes CASKAGPYEQYF.